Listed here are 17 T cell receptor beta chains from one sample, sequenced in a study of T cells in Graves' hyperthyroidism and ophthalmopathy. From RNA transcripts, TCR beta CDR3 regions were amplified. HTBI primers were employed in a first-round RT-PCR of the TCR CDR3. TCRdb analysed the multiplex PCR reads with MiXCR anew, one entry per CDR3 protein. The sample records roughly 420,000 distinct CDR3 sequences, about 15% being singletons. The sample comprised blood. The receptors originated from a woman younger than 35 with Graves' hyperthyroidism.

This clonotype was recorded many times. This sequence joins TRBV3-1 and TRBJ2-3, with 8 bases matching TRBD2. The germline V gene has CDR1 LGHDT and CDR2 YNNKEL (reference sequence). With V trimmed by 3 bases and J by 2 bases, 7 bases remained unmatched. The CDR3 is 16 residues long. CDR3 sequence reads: CASSQVPGLVTDTQYF. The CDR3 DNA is TGTGCCAGCAGCCAGGTTCCGGGACTAGTCACAGATACGCAGTATTTT.

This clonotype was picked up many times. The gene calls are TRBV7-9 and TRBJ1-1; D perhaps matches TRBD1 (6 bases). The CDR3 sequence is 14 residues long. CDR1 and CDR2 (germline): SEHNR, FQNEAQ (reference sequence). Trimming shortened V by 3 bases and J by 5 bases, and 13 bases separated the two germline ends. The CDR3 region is CASSFGGRETEAFF. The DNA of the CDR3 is TGTGCCAGCAGCTTTGGGGGGCGCGAGACTGAAGCTTTCTTT.

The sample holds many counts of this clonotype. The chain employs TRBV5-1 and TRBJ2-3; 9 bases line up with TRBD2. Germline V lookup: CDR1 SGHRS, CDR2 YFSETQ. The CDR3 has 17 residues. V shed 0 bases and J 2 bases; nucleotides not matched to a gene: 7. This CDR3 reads CASSLGLAGVVTDTQYF. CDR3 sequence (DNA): TGCGCCAGCAGCTTGGGATTAGCGGGAGTGGTCACAGATACGCAGTATTTT.

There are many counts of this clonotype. The CDR3 loop reads CASSGLAGGEETQYF. The CDR3 DNA reads as TGTGCCAGCAGCGGGCTAGCGGGAGGCGAAGAGACCCAGTACTTC. This chain connects TRBV28 to TRBJ2-5; 11 positions match TRBD2. With V trimmed by 6 bases and J by 3 bases, 6 bases remained unmatched. The CDR3 runs to 15 residues. Germline-derived CDR1 and CDR2 are MDHEN and SYDVKM. Based on the CDR3 plus reference TRBV28 and TRBJ2-5, the full variable domain is DVKVTQSSRYLVKRTGEKVFLECVQDMDHENMFWYRQDPGLGLRLIYFSYDVKMKEKGDIPEGYSVSREKKERFSLILESASTNQTSMYLCASSGLAGGEETQYFGPGTRLLVL.

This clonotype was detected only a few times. CDR3 sequence reads: CAISEVEGIYEQYF. CDR3 nucleotides: TGTGCCATCAGTGAGGTTGAGGGTATCTACGAGCAGTACTTC. The chain combines TRBV10-3 with TRBJ2-7, with D possibly being TRBD2 (5 bases). Trimming left V 2 bases short and J 3 bases short, with 11 bases between. The CDR3 has 14 residues. Per germline, CDR1 ENHRY and CDR2 SYGVKD.

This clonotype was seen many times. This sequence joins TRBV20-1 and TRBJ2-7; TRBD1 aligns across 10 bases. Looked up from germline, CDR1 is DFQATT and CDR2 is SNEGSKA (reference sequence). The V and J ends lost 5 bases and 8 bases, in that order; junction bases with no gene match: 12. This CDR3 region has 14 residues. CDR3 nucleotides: TGCAGTGCTCTTTACCGGGACAGGGGCCTACAGCAGTACTTC. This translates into CSALYRDRGLQQYF.

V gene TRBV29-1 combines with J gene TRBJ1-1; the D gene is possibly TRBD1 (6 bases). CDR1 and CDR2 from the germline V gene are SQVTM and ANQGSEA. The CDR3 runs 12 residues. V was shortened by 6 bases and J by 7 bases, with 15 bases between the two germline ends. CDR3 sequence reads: CSVEPQGFEAFF. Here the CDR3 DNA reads TGCAGCGTGGAACCCCAGGGGTTTGAAGCTTTCTTT.

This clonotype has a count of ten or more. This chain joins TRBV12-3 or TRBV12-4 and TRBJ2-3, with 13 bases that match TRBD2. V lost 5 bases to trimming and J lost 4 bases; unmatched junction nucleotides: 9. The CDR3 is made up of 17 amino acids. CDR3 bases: TGTGCCAGCAGTGTCAGGACTAGCGGGAGTTCGGCAGATACGCAGTATTTT. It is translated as CASSVRTSGSSADTQYF.

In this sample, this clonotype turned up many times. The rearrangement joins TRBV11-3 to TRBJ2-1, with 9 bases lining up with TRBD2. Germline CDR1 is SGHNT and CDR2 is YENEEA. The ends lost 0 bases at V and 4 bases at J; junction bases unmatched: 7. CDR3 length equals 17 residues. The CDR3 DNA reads TGTGCCAGCAGCTTAGACCATAGCGGGAGAGAATACAATGAGCAGTTCTTC. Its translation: CASSLDHSGREYNEQFF.

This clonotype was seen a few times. DNA of the CDR3: TGTGCCAGCAGCGCAGGGACTATGACCTACAATGAGCAGTTCTTC. As protein: CASSAGTMTYNEQFF. The genes are TRBV9 and TRBJ2-1, with 7 bases that match TRBD2. The junction had 5 bases not matched to a gene; V was cut back by 3 bases and J by 2 bases. This CDR3 is 15 amino acids long. Germline V gives CDR1 SGDLS, CDR2 YYNGEE.

CDR3 nucleotide sequence: TGCGCCAGCAGCCTCTCCTTCGGGAGCTTATCCGGGGAGCTGTTTTTT. Translating it yields CASSLSFGSLSGELFF. V usage is TRBV5-1 and J usage is TRBJ2-2; weak D call: TRBD2 (6 bases). The CDR3 runs 16 residues. The V gene lost 4 bases and the J gene lost 6 bases, with 19 bases spanning the gap. Germline values: CDR1 SGHRS, CDR2 YFSETQ.

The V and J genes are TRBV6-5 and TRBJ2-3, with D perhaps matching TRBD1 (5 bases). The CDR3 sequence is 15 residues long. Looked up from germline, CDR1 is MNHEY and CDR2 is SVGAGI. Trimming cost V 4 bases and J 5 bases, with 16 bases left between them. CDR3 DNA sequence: TGTGCCAGCAGTTGGGTAGGGGTTGGTTTAGATACGCAGTATTTT. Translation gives CASSWVGVGLDTQYF.

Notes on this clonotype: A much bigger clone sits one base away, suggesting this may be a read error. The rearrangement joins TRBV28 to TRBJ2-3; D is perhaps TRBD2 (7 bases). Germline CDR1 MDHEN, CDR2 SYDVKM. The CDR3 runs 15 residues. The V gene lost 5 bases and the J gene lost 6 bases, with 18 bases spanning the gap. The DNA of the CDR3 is TGTGCCAGCAGTAACCTTCGGGGGGCGACGGATACGCAGTATTTT. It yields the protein CASSNLRGATDTQYF. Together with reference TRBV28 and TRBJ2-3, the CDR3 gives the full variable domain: DVKVTQSSRYLVKRTGEKVFLECVQDMDHENMFWYRQDPGLGLRLIYFSYDVKMKEKGDIPEGYSVSREKKERFSLILESASTNQTSMYLCASSNLRGATDTQYFGPGTRLTVL.

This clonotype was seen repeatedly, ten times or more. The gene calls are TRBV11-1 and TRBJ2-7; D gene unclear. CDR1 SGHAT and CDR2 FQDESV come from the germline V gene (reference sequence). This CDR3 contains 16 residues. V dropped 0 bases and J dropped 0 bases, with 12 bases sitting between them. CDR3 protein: CASSLAVRQSSYEQYF. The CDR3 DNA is TGTGCCAGCAGCTTAGCTGTGCGCCAGAGCTCCTACGAGCAGTACTTC.

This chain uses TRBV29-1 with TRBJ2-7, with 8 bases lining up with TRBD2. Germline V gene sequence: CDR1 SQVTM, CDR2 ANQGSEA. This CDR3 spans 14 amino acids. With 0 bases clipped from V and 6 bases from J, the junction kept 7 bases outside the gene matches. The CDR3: CSVEEVAGGGEQYF. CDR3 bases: TGCAGCGTTGAAGAGGTGGCGGGAGGCGGCGAGCAGTACTTC.

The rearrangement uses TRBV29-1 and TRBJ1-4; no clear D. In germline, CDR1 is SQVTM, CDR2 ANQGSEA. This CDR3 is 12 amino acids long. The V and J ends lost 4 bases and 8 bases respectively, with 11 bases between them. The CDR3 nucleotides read TGCAGCGTTGGGTTTGGGAGGGAAAAACTGTTTTTT. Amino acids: CSVGFGREKLFF.

For the CDR3, the DNA is TGTGCCAGCAAAACGACTAGCGGGAGTGTCACAGATACGCAGTATTTT. Protein product: CASKTTSGSVTDTQYF. V gene TRBV27 combines with J gene TRBJ2-3, with 12 bases identical to TRBD2. Germline V gene lookup returns CDR1 MNHEY and CDR2 SMNVEV (reference sequence). The junction had 7 bases not matched to a gene; V was cut back by 7 bases and J by 2 bases. The CDR3 is 16 residues long.